This is a list of T cell receptor beta chains from one sample in a study of radiotherapy plus CTLA-4 blockade in lung cancer. Sequencing was performed with immunoSEQ multiplex PCR; in TCRdb, only in-frame clones are kept and a portion is missing. The profile shows around 40,000 clones, more than 60% of them singletons. Sequencing was performed on peripheral blood, taken from a patient treated with radiotherapy plus ipilimumab. These receptor sequences come from a human donor with non-small cell lung cancer who had stable disease on radiotherapy plus ipilimumab. The CDR3 runs from the conserved cysteine through the conserved F or W. D genes are given only for firm matches. Size is omitted from some rows. Given values are once, few, many or a class for expanded clones.

V	D	size	J	DNA	CDR3
TRBV2	TRBD1	-	TRBJ1-2	TGTGCCAGCAATCCACAGGGGGCCAACTATGGCTACACCTTC	CASNPQGANYGYTF
TRBV5-5	-	-	TRBJ2-7	TGTGCCAGCAGCTTAGGGTCCGGGACACTCGGCTACGAGCAGTACTTC	CASSLGSGTLGYEQYF
TRBV11-3	-	-	TRBJ1-1	TGTGCCAGCAGCCTTGGACTTGATAACACTGAAGCTTTCTTT	CASSLGLDNTEAFF
TRBV29-1	-	-	TRBJ2-7	TGCAGCGTTGTGCGACAGGTGGGTCCCTACGAGCAGTACTTC	CSVVRQVGPYEQYF
TRBV7-8	-	-	TRBJ2-7	TGTGCCAGCAGCCGCAGGGGCGCCGAGCAGTACTTC	CASSRRGAEQYF
TRBV9	-	-	TRBJ1-4	TGTGCCAGCAGCGCGGAGGCACACGAGAGTGGAAAACTGTTTTTT	CASSAEAHESGKLFF
TRBV9	-	-	TRBJ1-2	TGTGCCAGCAGCGTAGGACGGAGGTCCAACTATGGCTACACCTTC	CASSVGRRSNYGYTF
TRBV20-1	-	-	TRBJ2-1	TGCACGGGGGAAAACTACAATGAGCAGTTCTTC	CTGENYNEQFF
TRBV19	-	few	TRBJ2-3	TGTGCCAGTAGTGCGGACTATCCGACAGATACGCAGTATTTT	CASSADYPTDTQYF
TRBV9	TRBD1	-	TRBJ1-1	TGTGCCAGCAGCGTAGCTACAGGGGGGAACACTGAAGCTTTCTTT	CASSVATGGNTEAFF
TRBV18	TRBD1	few	TRBJ2-7	TGTGCCAGCTCACCGTCAGGGGGTGACGAGCAGTACTTC	CASSPSGGDEQYF
TRBV7-8	-	-	TRBJ1-2	TGTGCCAGCAGCATCTTGGACAGAAGCTGTGGCTACACCTTC	CASSILDRSCGYTF
TRBV7-9	-	-	TRBJ2-3	TGTGCCAGCAGCCATCGCACAGATACGCAGTATTTT	CASSHRTDTQYF
TRBV7-9	TRBD1	-	TRBJ1-1	TGTGCCAGCAGCTTAGGACAGGGATCGAACACTGAAGCTTTCTTT	CASSLGQGSNTEAFF
TRBV18	-	-	TRBJ2-2	TGTGCCAACTCCCCGACAACCGGGGAGCTGTTTTTT	CANSPTTGELFF
TRBV29-1	-	-	TRBJ1-2	TGCAGCGTTGAAGATCTGGGCAGGGCCTATGGCTACACCTTC	CSVEDLGRAYGYTF
TRBV4-2	-	-	TRBJ2-6	TGTGCCAGCAGCCAAGGCGTTGGTGGGGCCAACGTCCTGACTTTC	CASSQGVGGANVLTF
TRBV29-1	-	-	TRBJ1-2	TGCAGCGTTGAAGATTTAGGACCCGACCTTCTCAGGGTGAGACGGTATGGCTACACCTTC	CSVEDLGPDLLRVRRYGYTF
TRBV9	-	-	TRBJ2-5	TGTGCCAGCAGCCCCGGTAGCCGGCAAGAGACCCAGTACTTC	CASSPGSRQETQYF
TRBV7-3	-	-	TRBJ2-1	TGTGCCAGCAGCTCCACTAGTCACAATGAGCAGTTCTTC	CASSSTSHNEQFF
TRBV30	-	-	TRBJ2-7	TGTGCCTGGACACAACAGGAACGCGAGCAGTACTTC	CAWTQQEREQYF
TRBV29-1	-	-	TRBJ1-3	TGCAGCGTTGAACAGTCCTCTGGAAACACCATATATTTT	CSVEQSSGNTIYF
TRBV4-1	-	once	TRBJ2-2	TGCGCCAGCAGCCAAGCCCCGAGGGGGGGGGAGCTGTTTTTT	CASSQAPRGGELFF
TRBV4-3	-	-	TRBJ1-1	TGCGCCAGCAGCCAAGATCTGCGGGGCACTGAAGCTTTCTTT	CASSQDLRGTEAFF
TRBV29-1	-	-	TRBJ2-7	TGCAGCGTTCGAAGGGGCCGCGGGGCCTACGAGCAGTACTTC	CSVRRGRGAYEQYF
TRBV20-1	-	few	TRBJ2-7	TGCAGTGCTGGCTTAAACAGCGAGCAGTACTTC	CSAGLNSEQYF
TRBV27	TRBD1	once	TRBJ2-7	TGTGCCAGCAGTTTATCGGCCAGGGGGCCCTACGAGCAGTACTTC	CASSLSARGPYEQYF
TRBV20-1	-	-	TRBJ1-2	TGCAGTGCTAAATCGAGATATGGCTACACCTTC	CSAKSRYGYTF
TRBV5-1	TRBD1	-	TRBJ1-1	TGCGCCAGCAGCCCCAGTAGGGGGCTCGAGGCTTTCTTT	CASSPSRGLEAFF
TRBV15	TRBD1	-	TRBJ2-7	TGTGCCACCAGCAGAGATTCATTGGGACAGGCTGCCTACGAGCAGTACTTC	CATSRDSLGQAAYEQYF
TRBV7-6	-	-	TRBJ2-3	TGTGCCAGCAGCTTAATACTACCTAGCACAGATACGCAGTATTTT	CASSLILPSTDTQYF
TRBV2	-	-	TRBJ1-6	TGTGCCAGCAGTGAATCGAGTTCGGATTCACCCCTCCACTTT	CASSESSSDSPLHF
TRBV19	TRBD1	-	TRBJ2-1	TGTGCCACAGCCGCGGGACAGGGCAACTACAATGAGCAGTTCTTC	CATAAGQGNYNEQFF
TRBV30	-	few	TRBJ1-6	TGTGCCTGGATAAGGTCGGAGGGTTATAATTCACCCCTCCACTTT	CAWIRSEGYNSPLHF
TRBV5-1	-	-	TRBJ1-1	TGCGCCAGCAGCCCAAGGACAGCCAGAAACACTGAAGCTTTCTTT	CASSPRTARNTEAFF
TRBV15	TRBD1	-	TRBJ2-5	TGTGCCACCAGCCGGGACAGGGGGCCTGAGACCCAGTACTTC	CATSRDRGPETQYF
TRBV10-3	TRBD1	-	TRBJ1-1	TGTGCCATCAGTGAGTCGGCAGGGGGCGTGACTGAAGCTTTCTTT	CAISESAGGVTEAFF